These 25 T cell receptor beta chains originate from one sample sequenced in a study of T cells expressing NK-cell markers. TCRdb reanalyzed the 5' RACE reads and collapses them to one entry per CDR3 protein, without DNA. Its table records about 300,000 distinct CDR3 sequences. The sequencing input was blood T cells: a sorted CD56 or NKG2C T cell subset, CD4+ or CD8+ T cells, or bulk PBMC T cells (not recorded which). These receptors were collected from a woman aged 18 to 75 in good health.

The chain has TRBV24-1 and TRBJ2-1; TCRdb's D call of TRBD2 is untestable without DNA. This CDR3 spans 16 amino acids. CDR1 KGHDR and CDR2 SFDVKD come from the germline V gene. CDR3 region: CATSDSSGRIYNEQFF.

The chain combines TRBV7-9 with TRBJ1-6; TCRdb selects TRBD1, and the lack of DNA leaves this call unchecked. This CDR3 contains 16 residues. Germline V CDR1 and CDR2: SEHNR, FQNEAQ (reference sequence). CDR3 protein: CASSLSPGGKGSPLHF.

The chain couples TRBV10-3 to TRBJ2-5; TCRdb returns TRBD2, unconfirmable since there is no DNA. CDR1 ENHRY and CDR2 SYGVKD come from the germline V gene. This CDR3 has 15 amino acids. The CDR3 region is CAISFGAGGEETQYF.

The genes are TRBV10-3 and TRBJ1-1. There are 14 residues in the CDR3. In germline, CDR1 is ENHRY, CDR2 SYGVKD. This CDR3 is CAITKTSMNTEAFF.

The chain employs TRBV20-1 and TRBJ2-1; checking the TCRdb D call of TRBD1 is not possible without DNA. CDR3 size: 12 residues. The germline V gene encodes CDR1 DFQATT and CDR2 SNEGSKA (reference sequence). The chain's CDR3 is CSATDIGRRQFF.

The chain has TRBV15 and TRBJ2-5. Germline CDR1 reads LNHNV; CDR2 reads YYDKDF (reference sequence). This CDR3 is built from 13 residues. CDR3: CATSRDAAETQYF.

The chain links TRBV20-1 to TRBJ2-3; TCRdb reports TRBD2, a call that lacks DNA to check it against. The CDR3 is made up of 15 amino acids. Germline-derived CDR1 and CDR2 are DFQATT and SNEGSKA (reference sequence). The CDR3 is CSARDSRAGTDTQYF.

The chain combines TRBV12-3 or TRBV12-4 with TRBJ1-5; as DNA is missing, the TRBD1 call by TCRdb cannot be tested. The CDR3 has 14 residues. The CDR3 is CASSLRWGPQPQHF.

This CDR3 is CSASENTEAFF. V is TRBV20-1 and J is TRBJ1-1. The CDR3 loop spans 11 amino acids. Germline V gene data show CDR1 as DFQATT and CDR2 as SNEGSKA (reference sequence).

The genes are TRBV5-1 and TRBJ1-6; TCRdb picks TRBD1, but there is no DNA to check that call. Germline V lookup: CDR1 SGHRS, CDR2 YFSETQ. This CDR3 is built from 14 residues. This CDR3 is CASSFEGARSPLHF.

The rearrangement uses TRBV14 and TRBJ2-2; TCRdb reports TRBD2, a call that lacks DNA to check it against. The germline gives CDR1 SGHDN, CDR2 FVKESK. The CDR3 is 16 amino acids. The CDR3 spells CASSRGVHRNTGELFF.

The V gene is TRBV6-5, the J gene TRBJ2-7. This CDR3 is 12 amino acids long. CDR1 MNHEY and CDR2 SVGAGI come from the germline V gene. CDR3 amino acids: CASSYRENEQYF.

The genes are TRBV20-1 and TRBJ2-7; the TCRdb call, TRBD2, lacks DNA for checking. CDR1 and CDR2 (germline): DFQATT, SNEGSKA (reference sequence). CDR3 length: 14 residues. CDR3 in amino acids: CSASRASGSDEQYF.

The J gene is TRBJ1-2, the V gene TRBV12-3 or TRBV12-4; TCRdb's D call of TRBD1 is untestable without DNA. CDR3 size: 15 residues. CDR3 region: CASTLAGTGGFGYTF.

The V and J genes are TRBV13 and TRBJ1-6; TCRdb reports TRBD1, a call that lacks DNA to check it against. The CDR3 contains 13 residues. Germline V gene data show CDR1 as PRHDT and CDR2 as FYEKMQ (reference sequence). This CDR3 is CASSLTGNSPLHF.

The chain couples TRBV11-2 to TRBJ2-1. Germline values: CDR1 SGHAT, CDR2 FQNNGV. The CDR3 sequence is 14 residues long. CDR3 residues: CASSLGGTGNEQFF.

J is TRBJ1-5 and V is TRBV6-1. CDR3 length: 14 residues. Germline assignment: CDR1 MNHNS and CDR2 SASEGT. The CDR3 here is CASARSGYNQPQHF.

The chain uses TRBV20-1 and TRBJ2-7. CDR3 length equals 13 residues. The germline CDR1 and CDR2 sequences are DFQATT and SNEGSKA (reference sequence). The CDR3 loop reads CSARDSPAYEQYF.

The chain carries TRBV7-2 and TRBJ2-7; TCRdb outputs TRBD1, but without DNA this stays unchecked. Germline lookup yields CDR1 SGHTA and CDR2 FQGNSA. The CDR3 loop spans 13 amino acids. The CDR3 protein is CASSPYGDVEQYF.

The genes are TRBV5-1 and TRBJ2-1; TCRdb's D call of TRBD2 is untestable without DNA. This CDR3 region has 16 residues. Germline V gene lookup returns CDR1 SGHRS and CDR2 YFSETQ. CDR3 amino acids: CASSPTSGGHYNEQFF.

The gene calls are TRBV9 and TRBJ2-2; as DNA is missing, the TRBD2 call by TCRdb cannot be tested. Germline V gene data show CDR1 as SGDLS and CDR2 as YYNGEE. This CDR3 region has 16 residues. CDR3 loop: CASSVATGLVPGELFF.

The gene calls are TRBV4-3 and TRBJ1-2; TCRdb picks TRBD1, but there is no DNA to check that call. This CDR3 has 15 residues. The V gene's germline CDR1 is LGHNA and CDR2 YSLEER. This CDR3 is CASSQDAGGSYGYTF.

This chain uses TRBV5-1 with TRBJ2-1; without DNA, the TCRdb call of TRBD2 cannot be checked. This CDR3 is 16 amino acids long. Germline CDR1 reads SGHRS; CDR2 reads YFSETQ. CDR3: CASSVDPGTSGNEQFF.

The V and J genes are TRBV6-5 and TRBJ2-1; TCRdb proposes TRBD2, but this gene call is untestable without DNA. The CDR3 covers 16 residues. Looked up from germline, CDR1 is MNHEY and CDR2 is SVGAGI. The CDR3 region is CASSYSLASGINEQFF.

This chain links TRBV9 with TRBJ2-3; lacking DNA, the TRBD2 call made by TCRdb goes unchecked. The CDR3 consists of 17 residues. Germline-derived CDR1 and CDR2 are SGDLS and YYNGEE. CDR3 loop: CASSALAGGGGTDTQYF. Based on the CDR3 plus reference TRBV9 and TRBJ2-3, the full variable domain is DSGVTQTPKHLITATGQRVTLRCSPRSGDLSVYWYQQSLDQGLQFLIQYYNGEERAKGNILERFSAQQFPDLHSELNLSSLELGDSALYFCASSALAGGGGTDTQYFGPGTRLTVL.